This TCR beta chain is drawn from a study of cytomegalovirus exposure and HLA in healthy donors. The length of the CDR3 is 12 residues. The germline V and J ends were trimmed by 6 bases and 5 bases, with 10 bases remaining between them. The germline CDR1 and CDR2 sequences are MNHEY and SVGAGI. This clone has only a few counts. PCR amplification relied on 60 Vbeta primers (plus 13 Jbeta primers). Clones were read by immunoSEQ multiplex PCR, and TCRdb kept only the in-frame ones, dropping some. The data show more than 150,000 clones, with about 80% seen just once and approximately 1.4% held by the top ten.

The V and J genes are TRBV6-5 and TRBJ1-2; tentatively, D is TRBD1 (6 bases). The sequenced sample consisted of PBMCs. The receptor was derived from a man aged 40-55 years in good health and CMV-seronegative. The CDR3 nucleotides are TGTGCCAGCAGGACAGGAGATTATGGCTACACCTTC. Amino acid sequence: CASRTGDYGYTF.